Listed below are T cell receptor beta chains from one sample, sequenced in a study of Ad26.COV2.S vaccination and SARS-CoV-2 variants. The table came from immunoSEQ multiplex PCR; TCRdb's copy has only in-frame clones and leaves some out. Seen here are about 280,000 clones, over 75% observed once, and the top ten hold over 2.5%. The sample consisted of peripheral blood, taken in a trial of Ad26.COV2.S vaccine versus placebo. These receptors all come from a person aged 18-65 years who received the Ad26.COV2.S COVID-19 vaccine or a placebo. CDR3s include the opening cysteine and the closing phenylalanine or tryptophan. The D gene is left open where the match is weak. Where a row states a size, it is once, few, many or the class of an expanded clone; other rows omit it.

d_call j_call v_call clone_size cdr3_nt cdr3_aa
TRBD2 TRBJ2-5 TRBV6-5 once TGTGCCAGCAGAGCAGCGGGAGAGGGGACCCAGTACTTC CASRAAGEGTQYF
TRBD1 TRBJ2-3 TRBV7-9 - TGTGCCAGCAGCTTAGGATACCGGGACAGGGGCACAGATACGCAGTATTTT CASSLGYRDRGTDTQYF
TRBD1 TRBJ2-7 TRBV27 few TGTGCCAGCAGTTCCTCTGCCGGGACAGGTTCCTACGAGCAGTACTTC CASSSSAGTGSYEQYF
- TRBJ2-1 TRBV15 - TGTGCCACCAGCAGAGAAAACCGGGACACTTACAATGAGCAGTTCTTC CATSRENRDTYNEQFF
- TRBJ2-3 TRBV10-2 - TGCGCCAGCAGTGAACACGTGAGGGGTACAGATACGCAGTATTTT CASSEHVRGTDTQYF
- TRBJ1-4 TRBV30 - TGTGCCTGGAGTCAAACCGGGCCGGAGCCCCGAAGGCTGTTTTTT CAWSQTGPEPRRLFF
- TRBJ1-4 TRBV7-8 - TGTGCCAGCAGCTTATCCCCTCGATTTTCAGGGTTTCTTGGAAAACTGTTTTTT CASSLSPRFSGFLGKLFF
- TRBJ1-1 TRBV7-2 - TGTGCCAGCAGCTTACAACAGAACACTGAAGCTTTCTTT CASSLQQNTEAFF
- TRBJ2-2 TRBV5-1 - TGCGCCAGCAGCTTGGTCCCACTGATGAACACCGGGGAGCTGTTTTTT CASSLVPLMNTGELFF
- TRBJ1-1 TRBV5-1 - TGCGCCAGCAGCCTTGGTATAGTTGGTGAAGCTTTCTTT CASSLGIVGEAFF
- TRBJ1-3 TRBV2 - TGTGCCAGCACTGATGGGGTTTTACGCACCATATATTTT CASTDGVLRTIYF
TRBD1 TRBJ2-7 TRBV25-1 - TGTGCCAGCAGTGATGGACAGGGGATGCACGAGCAGTACTTC CASSDGQGMHEQYF
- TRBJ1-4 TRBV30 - TGTGCCTGGACATTAAAAGGGGGGGCCGGAGAGGGTAATGAAAAACTGTTTTTT CAWTLKGGAGEGNEKLFF
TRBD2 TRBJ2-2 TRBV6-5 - TGTGCCAGCCGACCGGGACTACTGAACACCGGGGAGCTGTTTTTT CASRPGLLNTGELFF
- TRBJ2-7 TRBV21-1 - TGTGCCAGGTCGGAGCCGTCCTACGAGCAGTACTTC CARSEPSYEQYF
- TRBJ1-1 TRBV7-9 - TGTGCCAGCAGCTTGCCGGGGTCCGCAGCGAACACTGAAGCTTTCTTT CASSLPGSAANTEAFF
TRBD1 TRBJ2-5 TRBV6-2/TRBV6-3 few TGTGCCAGCAGTATCCTACAGGGGGCCGAGGAGACCCAGTACTTC CASSILQGAEETQYF
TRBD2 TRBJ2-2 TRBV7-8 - TGTGCCAGCAGCGACGGGACTAGCGGGACGACCGGGGAGCTGTTTTTT CASSDGTSGTTGELFF
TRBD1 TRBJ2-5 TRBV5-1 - TGCGCCAGCAGCTTCAATCCGCGACAGGGGCAGTCCCTAGAGACCCAGTACTTC CASSFNPRQGQSLETQYF
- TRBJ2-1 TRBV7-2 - TGTGCCAGCAGCTTAGGAGCCGGGACCCACAATGAGCAGTTCTTC CASSLGAGTHNEQFF
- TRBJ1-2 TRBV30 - TGTGCCTGGGGGGACACCTATGGCTACACCTTC CAWGDTYGYTF
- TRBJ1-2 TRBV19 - TGTGCCAGTAGTATAGTTTCCGCCGGGGATGATACTAACTATGGCTACACCTTC CASSIVSAGDDTNYGYTF
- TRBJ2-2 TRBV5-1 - TGCGCCAGCAGCCCGGGACATAACACCGGGGAGCTGTTTTTT CASSPGHNTGELFF
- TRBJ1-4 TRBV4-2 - TGTGCCAGCAGCCAAGCAGGTTTCCCTGAAAAACTGTTTTTT CASSQAGFPEKLFF
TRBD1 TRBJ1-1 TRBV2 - TGTGCCAGCTGGACAGGGGACACTGAAGCTTTCTTT CASWTGDTEAFF
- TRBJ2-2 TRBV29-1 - TGCAGCGTTGAAGATGCTGGCGGGGAGCTGTTTTTT CSVEDAGGELFF
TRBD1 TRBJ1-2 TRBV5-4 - TGTGCCAGCAGCCTAGGACAGGGTTCTTTTGGCTACACCTTC CASSLGQGSFGYTF
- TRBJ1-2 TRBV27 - TGTGCCAGCGGGATCAGGGATAGAGTCTATGGCTACACCTTC CASGIRDRVYGYTF
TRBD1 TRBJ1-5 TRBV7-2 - TGTGCCAGCAGCGAGGGACAGTCGGGTCAGCCCCAGCATTTT CASSEGQSGQPQHF
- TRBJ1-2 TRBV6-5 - TGTGCCAGCAGTCCAGGCGGGCGGAAGGACTATGGCTACACCTTC CASSPGGRKDYGYTF
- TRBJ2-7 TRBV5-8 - TGTGCCAGCAGCTTGGTCTACGAGCAGTACTTC CASSLVYEQYF
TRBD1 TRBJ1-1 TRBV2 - TGTGCCAGCAGCTCGACAGGGGGGGACACTGAAGCTTTCTTT CASSSTGGDTEAFF
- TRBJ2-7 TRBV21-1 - TGTGCCAGCAGCGGGATCGGGACAGGGAGCCACGAGCAGTACTTC CASSGIGTGSHEQYF
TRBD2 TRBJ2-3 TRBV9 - TGTGCCAGCAGCTCCTGGGGCGGGAGACGGGAGGATACGCAGTATTTT CASSSWGGRREDTQYF
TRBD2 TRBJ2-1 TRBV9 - TGTGCCAGCAGCGTAGCGGGTCTAGCGGGGACCTACAATGAGCAGTTCTTC CASSVAGLAGTYNEQFF
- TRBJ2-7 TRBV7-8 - TGTGCCAGCAGCCGCGGGGGCCTCGAGCAGTACTTC CASSRGGLEQYF
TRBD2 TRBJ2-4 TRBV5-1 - TGCGCCAGCAGCCTCTGGTTGGGTAGCGGGAGGTTCCTAGCCAAAAACATTCAGTACTTC CASSLWLGSGRFLAKNIQYF
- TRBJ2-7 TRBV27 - TGTGCCAGCAGTCCCCCCGGCTACGAGCAGTACTTC CASSPPGYEQYF
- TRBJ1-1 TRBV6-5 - TGTGCCAGCAGCCCCCTCATGGATTACACTGAAGCTTTCTTT CASSPLMDYTEAFF